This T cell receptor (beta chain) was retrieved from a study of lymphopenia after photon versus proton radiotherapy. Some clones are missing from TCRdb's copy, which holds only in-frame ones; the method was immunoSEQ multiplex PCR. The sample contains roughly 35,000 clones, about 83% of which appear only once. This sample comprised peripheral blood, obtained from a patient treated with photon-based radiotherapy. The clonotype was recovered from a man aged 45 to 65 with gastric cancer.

The CDR3 nucleotides are TGTGCCAGCAGTATGGTGAGGAATAACTTTAGGGATACGCAGTATTTT. Its protein product is CASSMVRNNFRDTQYF. The rearrangement joins TRBV27 to TRBJ2-3; D not certain. The germline gives CDR1 MNHEY, CDR2 SMNVEV (reference sequence). Deletions cut 5 bases from V and 6 bases from J, with 21 bases between. The CDR3 totals 16 residues.